A single sample gave rise to the 24 T cell receptor beta chains below, sequenced in a study of T cell repertoires and HLA-DP antigens. Their recognized antigens are unknown. The data were produced by immunoSEQ multiplex PCR, yet TCRdb's version contains in-frame clones alone and is incomplete. This table holds 85,000 to 90,000 clones, approximately 89% found once. The specimen sequenced was CD4+ T cells from PBMCs. The receptors were gathered from a man in his forties or fifties in good health and CMV-seronegative.

Only one count was recorded for this clone. The chain has TRBV7-9 and TRBJ2-7; no firm D call. Per the germline V gene, CDR1 is SEHNR and CDR2 is FQNEAQ (reference sequence). Deletions cut 1 base from V and 12 bases from J, with 16 bases between. CDR3 length equals 13 residues. CDR3 in amino acids: CASSLEKGPLRYF. The CDR3 DNA is TGTGCCAGCAGCTTAGAGAAAGGTCCACTGCGGTACTTC.

The chain is built from TRBV9 and TRBJ1-1; no clear D. Germline V gene data show CDR1 as SGDLS and CDR2 as YYNGEE. With 3 bases removed from V and 2 bases from J, the gap between germline ends came to 8 bases. This CDR3 is built from 13 residues. CDR3 residues: CASSAIGNTEAFF. Written as DNA, the CDR3 is TGTGCCAGCAGCGCGATAGGAAACACTGAAGCTTTCTTT.

V gene TRBV29-1 combines with J gene TRBJ1-2, with 7 bases identical to TRBD1. Germline CDR1 reads SQVTM; CDR2 reads ANQGSEA. The CDR3 is made up of 14 amino acids. Trimming removed 6 bases from V and 6 bases from J; junction bases left unmatched: 13. CDR3 sequence: CSVRDSAFRDGYTF. As DNA, the CDR3 is TGCAGCGTACGGGACAGTGCCTTTCGCGATGGCTACACCTTC.

The chain couples TRBV7-6 to TRBJ2-1, with 11 positions matching TRBD2. The V gene end was trimmed by 1 base and the J gene end by 6 bases; junction bases not matched to a gene: 8. The CDR3 totals 17 residues. The germline CDR1 and CDR2 sequences are SGHVS and FNYEAQ. The CDR3 region is CASSLEPGLAEVNEQFF. CDR3 in DNA: TGTGCCAGCAGCTTAGAGCCGGGACTAGCGGAGGTCAATGAGCAGTTCTTC. The full variable domain, rest sourced from reference TRBV7-6 and TRBJ2-1, is GAGVSQSPRYKVTKRGQDVALRCDPISGHVSLYWYRQALGQGPEFLTYFNYEAQQDKSGLPNDRFSAERPEGSISTLTIQRTEQRDSAMYRCASSLEPGLAEVNEQFFGPGTRLTVL.

This chain uses TRBV15 with TRBJ2-1; D is ambiguous. The CDR3 extends over 15 amino acids. V was trimmed by 0 bases and J by 4 bases, leaving 10 bases between them. Per germline, CDR1 LNHNV and CDR2 YYDKDF (reference sequence). CDR3 bases: TGTGCCACCAGCAGAGATTTTGCGGAGTACAATGAGCAGTTCTTC. This codes for CATSRDFAEYNEQFF.

V gene TRBV28 combines with J gene TRBJ2-7; 12 bases line up with TRBD2. V shed 6 bases, J shed 4 bases, and the junction held 7 bases outside the gene matches. Looked up from germline, CDR1 is MDHEN and CDR2 is SYDVKM. The CDR3 loop spans 15 amino acids. DNA for the CDR3: TGTGCCAGCAGCAAACTAGCGGGAGGACAATACGAGCAGTACTTC. This codes for CASSKLAGGQYEQYF. Full variable domain (rest looked up from reference TRBV28 and TRBJ2-7): DVKVTQSSRYLVKRTGEKVFLECVQDMDHENMFWYRQDPGLGLRLIYFSYDVKMKEKGDIPEGYSVSREKKERFSLILESASTNQTSMYLCASSKLAGGQYEQYFGPGTRLTVT.

The chain carries TRBV11-2 and TRBJ1-5; tentative D call: TRBD1 (5 bases). The CDR3 runs 17 residues. Germline CDR1 SGHAT, CDR2 FQNNGV. The V gene lost 0 bases and the J gene lost 2 bases, with 14 bases spanning the gap. This CDR3 is CASSLDRRQGGNQPQHF. The CDR3 DNA reads as TGTGCCAGCAGCTTAGACCGTCGGCAGGGAGGCAATCAGCCCCAGCATTTT.

The chain combines TRBV27 with TRBJ1-2, with D perhaps matching TRBD1 (5 bases). Germline assignment: CDR1 MNHEY and CDR2 SMNVEV (reference sequence). Trimming shortened V by 6 bases and J by 6 bases, and 14 bases separated the two germline ends. This CDR3 contains 13 residues. CDR3 loop: CASRHQGIDGYTF. The CDR3 bases are TGTGCCAGCAGACATCAGGGTATAGATGGCTACACCTTC.

This chain uses TRBV7-2 with TRBJ2-5; D may be TRBD2 (5 bases). The V end lost 4 bases, the J end lost 4 bases, and 13 bases lay between the germline ends. The CDR3 contains 14 residues. CDR1 is SGHTA, CDR2 FQGNSA, per germline. Here the CDR3 DNA reads TGTGCCAGCAGCTATGTCGCGGGTTCAGAGACCCAGTACTTC. Its protein product is CASSYVAGSETQYF.

This chain links TRBV27 with TRBJ2-7; 12 bases match TRBD2. The germline CDR1 and CDR2 sequences are MNHEY and SMNVEV (reference sequence). Trimming removed 6 bases from V and 4 bases from J; junction bases left unmatched: 10. This CDR3 comprises 16 residues. This chain's CDR3 is CASSTLASGGGYEQYF. In DNA form, the CDR3 reads TGTGCCAGCAGCACGTTGGCTAGCGGGGGGGGGTACGAGCAGTACTTC.

The chain employs TRBV5-1 and TRBJ1-1; maybe TRBD1 (5 bases). The CDR3 loop spans 15 amino acids. Germline V gives CDR1 SGHRS, CDR2 YFSETQ. The V end lost 0 bases, the J end lost 6 bases, and 15 bases lay between the germline ends. CDR3 loop: CASSLAGTTQSEAFF. The CDR3 DNA is TGCGCCAGCAGCTTGGCGGGGACGACTCAATCTGAAGCTTTCTTT.

The chain links TRBV7-2 to TRBJ1-5; D call uncertain. Germline assignment: CDR1 SGHTA and CDR2 FQGNSA. This CDR3 is 15 amino acids long. V lost 1 base to trimming and J lost 6 bases, with 13 bases between them. CDR3 loop: CASSLGAPSAQPQHF. DNA for the CDR3: TGTGCCAGCAGCTTAGGGGCCCCGTCAGCTCAGCCCCAGCATTTT.

CDR3 in amino acids: CASSLSAGITEAFF. Written as DNA, the CDR3 is TGTGCCAGCAGCTTATCGGCAGGGATTACTGAAGCTTTCTTT. V is TRBV7-2 and J is TRBJ1-1, with D perhaps matching TRBD1 (5 bases). This CDR3 is built from 14 residues. Between the trimmed V and J ends, which lost 2 bases and 5 bases, there was a span of 12 bases. Germline lookup yields CDR1 SGHTA and CDR2 FQGNSA. The full variable domain, with the rest looked up from reference TRBV7-2 and TRBJ1-1, is GAGVSQSPSNKVTEKGKDVELRCDPISGHTALYWYRQSLGQGLEFLIYFQGNSAPDKSGLPSDRFSAERTGGSVSTLTIQRTQQEDSAVYLCASSLSAGITEAFFGQGTRLTVV.

The chain is built from TRBV5-6 and TRBJ1-3; TRBD1 aligns across 7 bases. The CDR3 covers 15 residues. V gave up 2 bases and J gave up 7 bases; unmatched junction bases: 9. CDR1 and CDR2 (germline): SGHDT, YYEEEE. The CDR3 sequence: CASSLQGIVRNTIYF. Written as DNA, the CDR3 is TGTGCCAGCAGCTTACAGGGGATTGTCCGGAACACCATATATTTT.

In this sample, this clone turned up once. The chain is built from TRBV27 and TRBJ1-6, with 9 bases lining up with TRBD1. The CDR3 has 17 residues. The germline V gene has CDR1 MNHEY and CDR2 SMNVEV (reference sequence). V lost 0 bases and J lost 9; bases outside the gene matches: 9. In DNA, the CDR3 is TGTGCCAGCAGTTTATCGTCCCGAACAGGGGGCATTTCACCCCTCCACTTT. Protein: CASSLSSRTGGISPLHF.

This chain uses TRBV18 with TRBJ1-2; 11 positions agree with TRBD1. With V trimmed by 0 bases and J by 8 bases, 5 bases remained unmatched. The CDR3 has 15 amino acids. CDR1 and CDR2 (germline): KGHSH, LQKENI. The CDR3 region is CASSPPGQGDRGYTF. The CDR3 DNA sequence: TGTGCCAGCTCACCACCGGGACAGGGGGATAGGGGCTACACCTTC.

This chain links TRBV28 with TRBJ2-7; 7 bases are a match to TRBD2. The J segment lost 5 bases and the V segment lost 4 bases, leaving 14 bases of the junction unmatched. Germline CDR1 and CDR2: MDHEN and SYDVKM. The CDR3 contains 16 residues. The CDR3 is CASSSGAASGGDEQYF. Written as DNA, the CDR3 is TGTGCCAGCAGTTCCGGGGCAGCCTCGGGGGGTGACGAGCAGTACTTC.

This clone came up once. The CDR3 here is CAWTLPGESYGYTF. The CDR3 DNA follows: TGTGCCTGGACCTTGCCGGGAGAATCCTATGGCTACACCTTC. The rearrangement joins TRBV30 to TRBJ1-2; D uncertain. The CDR3 totals 14 residues. Germline loops: CDR1 GTSNPN, CDR2 SVGIG (reference sequence). V lost 4 bases, J lost 4 bases, and 16 bases lay in between.

The rearrangement uses TRBV29-1 and TRBJ1-5; perhaps TRBD1 as D (5 bases). Trimming pared 5 bases from V and 8 bases from J, leaving 16 bases between. The CDR3 runs 13 residues. Germline CDR1 reads SQVTM; CDR2 reads ANQGSEA. Written as DNA, the CDR3 is TGCAGCGTTCCTGGCGGGGACGGGGAGCCCCAGCATTTT. This gives the protein CSVPGGDGEPQHF.

This clone has only a few counts. The genes are TRBV29-1 and TRBJ1-1, with 7 bases matching TRBD1. Germline V lookup: CDR1 SQVTM, CDR2 ANQGSEA. This CDR3 spans 12 amino acids. The J segment lost 9 bases and the V segment lost 5 bases, leaving 9 bases of the junction unmatched. The CDR3: CSVSEGAGKAFF. CDR3 coding DNA: TGCAGCGTTTCAGAGGGGGCGGGCAAAGCTTTCTTT. Full variable domain (rest looked up from reference TRBV29-1 and TRBJ1-1): SAVISQKPSRDICQRGTSLTIQCQVDSQVTMMFWYRQQPGQSLTLIATANQGSEATYESGFVIDKFPISRPNLTFSTLTVSNMSPEDSSIYLCSVSEGAGKAFFGQGTRLTVV.

This clone was counted once. V usage is TRBV7-9 and J usage is TRBJ1-2; weak D call: TRBD1 (5 bases). The CDR3 consists of 14 residues. The V gene's germline CDR1 is SEHNR and CDR2 FQNEAQ (reference sequence). Trimming took off 5 bases at V and 3 bases at J, with 13 bases between the two ends. The chain's CDR3 is CASSPKGRHYGYTF. The CDR3 region has the DNA TGTGCCAGCAGCCCCAAGGGACGCCACTATGGCTACACCTTC.

The chain has TRBV6-6 and TRBJ1-6; weak D call: TRBD1 (5 bases). The ends were cut back, 2 bases at V and 9 bases at J, with 14 bases in the middle. The CDR3 runs 15 residues. CDR1 MNHNY and CDR2 SVGAGI come from the germline V gene (reference sequence). CDR3 nucleotides: TGTGCCAGCAGTTACAGGGACGCGGGGGGTTCACCCCTCCACTTT. As protein: CASSYRDAGGSPLHF.

J is TRBJ2-1 and V is TRBV19; a possible D gene is TRBD2 (6 bases). Germline CDR1 reads LNHDA; CDR2 reads SQIVND (reference sequence). V was shortened by 6 bases and J by 9 bases, with 18 bases between the two germline ends. This CDR3 spans 14 amino acids. CDR3 sequence (DNA): TGTGCCAGTAGGCAGATCGGGGGAGAGGGTGAGCAGTTCTTC. As protein: CASRQIGGEGEQFF.

This chain connects TRBV20-1 to TRBJ2-7; D call uncertain. Trimming left V 3 bases short and J 4 bases short, with 7 bases between. The CDR3 is 11 residues long. Germline V lookup: CDR1 DFQATT, CDR2 SNEGSKA (reference sequence). Here the CDR3 DNA reads TGCAGTGCTAGCGGTCTATACGAGCAGTACTTC. Amino acids: CSASGLYEQYF.